Listed below are T cell receptor beta chains from one sample, sequenced in a study of T cells after yellow fever vaccination. MiXCR, run by TCRdb on the 5' RACE reads, gives a single entry per CDR3 protein. This sample has some 240,000 distinct CDR3 sequences, with approximately 5.2% found just once. Sequencing used CD4+ T cells sorted from PBMCs, obtained on the day of the yellow fever booster vaccination. These receptor sequences come from a young man who received the YFV17D yellow fever vaccine. Both conserved end residues are part of each CDR3. A D gene is named only where the DNA matches it firmly. Clone size is shown for a subset of rows, as once, few, many or a class of expanded clone.

D gene	clone size	J gene	V gene	CDR3 DNA	CDR3 protein
TRBD1	few	TRBJ2-5	TRBV6-6	TGTGCCAGCAGTTTACCGACAGGGACCTGGGAGACCCAGTACTTC	CASSLPTGTWETQYF
-	few	TRBJ1-5	TRBV2	TGTGCCAGCAGTGAGTGGGGGGAGGATCAGCCCCAGCATTTT	CASSEWGEDQPQHF
-	-	TRBJ2-1	TRBV7-9	TGTGCCAGCAGCTTGATTATGGAGCAGTTCTTC	CASSLIMEQFF
-	many	TRBJ1-1	TRBV20-1	TGCAGTGCAATGGGACGCCCGAACACTGAAGCTTTCTTT	CSAMGRPNTEAFF
-	-	TRBJ2-1	TRBV20-1	TGCAGTGCTACAGGACTACGCTCCTACAATGAGCAGTTCTTC	CSATGLRSYNEQFF
-	-	TRBJ1-2	TRBV12-3/TRBV12-4	TGTGCCAGCAGACGAAACGACAGGTACTATGGCTACACCTTC	CASRRNDRYYGYTF
TRBD1	many	TRBJ2-1	TRBV7-2	TGTGCCAGCAGCGTGAGACAGGGGGCTTGGTATGAGCAGTTCTTC	CASSVRQGAWYEQFF
TRBD2	-	TRBJ2-5	TRBV12-3/TRBV12-4	TGTGCCAGCAGAGCCTTCCTAGCGGGGGAAGAGACCCAGTACTTC	CASRAFLAGEETQYF
-	few	TRBJ1-6	TRBV7-8	TGTGCCAGCAGCTTAGAGGGAGTCCCAACCCTCCACTTT	CASSLEGVPTLHF
-	few	TRBJ2-3	TRBV11-2	TGTGCCAGCAGCTTCCGACTACACGAGGATACGCAGTATTTT	CASSFRLHEDTQYF
-	many	TRBJ2-2	TRBV7-2	TGTGCCAGCAGCTCATCCAGGAATCCAGGCACCGGGGAGCTGTTTTTT	CASSSSRNPGTGELFF
TRBD2	few	TRBJ2-3	TRBV9	TGTGCCAGCAGCGGAGCGGGGGGGCAGTCGACAGATACGCAGTATTTT	CASSGAGGQSTDTQYF
TRBD2	few	TRBJ2-5	TRBV6-5	TGTGCCAGCAGTTACTGGCGGGGGGCCCAAGAGACCCAGTACTTC	CASSYWRGAQETQYF
TRBD2	-	TRBJ2-5	TRBV5-4	TGTGCCAGCAGCCAAGCGGGGGCCTCTGGGGAGACCCAGTACTTC	CASSQAGASGETQYF
-	-	TRBJ1-1	TRBV5-4	TGTGCCAGCAGCACGGCCTCCGGGGGTCTAGGTGAAGCTTTCTTT	CASSTASGGLGEAFF
-	-	TRBJ1-6	TRBV11-2	TGTGCCAGCAGCCGCGCCACACCAAATTCACCCCTCCACTTT	CASSRATPNSPLHF
-	-	TRBJ2-5	TRBV10-3	TGTGCCATCAGTTTAGCGGCACAAGAGACCCAGTACTTC	CAISLAAQETQYF
-	-	TRBJ1-1	TRBV6-6	TGTGCCAGCAGTCCCCAGTTAAGAGGCACTGAAGCTTTCTTT	CASSPQLRGTEAFF
-	-	TRBJ1-6	TRBV7-2	TGTGCCAGCAGCTTAGCGCCAGGCAGCTACTCACCCCTCCACTTT	CASSLAPGSYSPLHF
-	-	TRBJ2-1	TRBV5-1	TGCGCCAGCAGCTTGGGTCCGCGGAATGAGCAGTTCTTC	CASSLGPRNEQFF
-	many	TRBJ1-2	TRBV12-3/TRBV12-4	TGTGCCAGCAGGACGACAGTCAACTATGGCTACACCTTC	CASRTTVNYGYTF
TRBD1	few	TRBJ1-5	TRBV6-6	TGTGCCAGCAGGGCTGACAGGGACCAGCCCCAGCATTTT	CASRADRDQPQHF
TRBD1	-	TRBJ2-2	TRBV7-9	TGTGCCAGCAGCACACAGGGGTATCAATCCGGGGAGCTGTTTTTT	CASSTQGYQSGELFF
-	-	TRBJ2-7	TRBV29-1	TGCAGCGCAGGGGTATCCTACGAGCAGTACTTC	CSAGVSYEQYF
TRBD2	-	TRBJ2-3	TRBV20-1	TGCAGTGCAACCCGGACTAGCGGGACCACAGATACGCAGTATTTT	CSATRTSGTTDTQYF
TRBD2	-	TRBJ2-3	TRBV9	TGTGCCAGCAGCGTAGCGGCTAGCGGGGGGGCCCAAGATACGCAGTATTTT	CASSVAASGGAQDTQYF
-	-	TRBJ2-3	TRBV15	TGTGCCACCAGCAGAGCCGGGTTTAGCACAGATACGCAGTATTTT	CATSRAGFSTDTQYF
TRBD2	many	TRBJ2-1	TRBV10-3	TGTGCCATCAGTGAGTCATCAGCGGGGAGGAATGAGCAGTTCTTC	CAISESSAGRNEQFF
-	-	TRBJ2-3	TRBV20-1	TGCAGTGCGGGCGGGGACACAGATACGCAGTATTTT	CSAGGDTDTQYF
TRBD1	few	TRBJ2-1	TRBV12-3/TRBV12-4	TGTGCCAGCAGTTTACCAACAGGGGGCAATGAGCAGTTCTTC	CASSLPTGGNEQFF
-	-	TRBJ2-3	TRBV6-5	TGTGCCAGCAGAAAGCGGCCCGGGGGCCTAACTACAGATACGCAGTATTTT	CASRKRPGGLTTDTQYF
-	-	TRBJ1-2	TRBV4-1	TGCGCCAGCAGCCCCTTACAGGGTACCTATGGCTACACCTTC	CASSPLQGTYGYTF
TRBD1	few	TRBJ1-5	TRBV5-8	TGTGCCAGCAGCTCGGGACAGCTCCGGCAGCCCCAGCATTTT	CASSSGQLRQPQHF
TRBD2	few	TRBJ2-7	TRBV11-1	TGTGCCAGCAGCTCACAGGGGACTAGCGGGGGCGAGCAGTACTTC	CASSSQGTSGGEQYF
-	many	TRBJ1-5	TRBV5-4	TGTGCCAGCAGTCTTGGAGCGAATCAGCCCCAGCATTTT	CASSLGANQPQHF
-	-	TRBJ1-5	TRBV19	TGTGCCAGTAGTATACGCCCCGGACAGAGCCAGCCCCAGCATTTT	CASSIRPGQSQPQHF
-	many	TRBJ1-1	TRBV4-1	TGCGCCAGCAGCCAAGAAGTCGGAGGAGGTTTGCTGAACACTGAAGCTTTCTTT	CASSQEVGGGLLNTEAFF
TRBD2	many	TRBJ2-3	TRBV25-1	TGTGCCAGCAGTGAGACTAGCGGGGCAGATACGCAGTATTTT	CASSETSGADTQYF
-	-	TRBJ1-2	TRBV6-5	TGTGCCAGCAGTAACAAACCGGGAGGGACACTCTATGGCTACACCTTC	CASSNKPGGTLYGYTF
TRBD2	few	TRBJ2-1	TRBV6-1	TGTGCCAGCATCTACGGAGGGACTAGCGACCATGAGCAGTTCTTC	CASIYGGTSDHEQFF
TRBD2	-	TRBJ2-1	TRBV9	TGTGCCAGCAGGGATAGCGGGAGCTCCTACAATGAGCAGTTCTTC	CASRDSGSSYNEQFF
-	-	TRBJ2-4	TRBV20-1	TGCAGTGCGGCCCGGCTGGACGCCCTAGCCAAAAACATTCAGTACTTC	CSAARLDALAKNIQYF
-	few	TRBJ1-6	TRBV3-1	TGTGCCAGCAGCCAAGGATTCATGAATTCACCCCTCCACTTT	CASSQGFMNSPLHF